Listed here are 29 T cell receptor beta chains from one sample, sequenced in a study of cytomegalovirus exposure and HLA in healthy donors. PCR involved 60 Vbeta and 13 Jbeta primers. Here immunoSEQ multiplex PCR was the method, and the copy in TCRdb shows in-frame clones only, minus some. There are about 200,000 clones in the sample; 82% occur only once, and 2.7% lies in the top ten. Sample: PBMCs. These receptors were taken from a woman in her forties in good health and CMV-seronegative.

The DNA for the CDR3 is TGTGCCAGCAGTTTTCAGGGGAACACTGAAGCTTTCTTT. Protein sequence: CASSFQGNTEAFF. V gene TRBV27 combines with J gene TRBJ1-1, with a tentative D call TRBD1 (5 bases). Germline V CDR1 and CDR2: MNHEY, SMNVEV (reference sequence). This CDR3 is built from 13 residues. V was cut by 3 bases and J by 1 base, with 6 bases left in between.

The chain recombines TRBV2 with TRBJ1-4; 8 positions match TRBD1. The V and J ends lost 5 bases and 13 bases, in that order; junction bases with no gene match: 15. Germline-derived CDR1 and CDR2 are SNHLY and FYNNEI. This CDR3 has 15 amino acids. This CDR3 reads CASSINRGSGHRLFF. CDR3 nucleotides: TGTGCCAGCAGTATCAACAGGGGGTCCGGGCATCGACTGTTTTTT.

The chain carries TRBV19 and TRBJ1-5; D is unclear. CDR1 and CDR2 from the germline V gene are LNHDA and SQIVND (reference sequence). The V gene lost 3 bases and the J gene lost 6 bases, with 6 bases spanning the gap. The CDR3 consists of 12 residues. CDR3 protein: CASSMGSQPQHF. CDR3 coding DNA: TGTGCCAGTAGTATGGGGAGTCAGCCCCAGCATTTT.

The V and J genes are TRBV27 and TRBJ2-1; 10 positions match TRBD2. This CDR3 has 15 amino acids. Germline V CDR1 and CDR2: MNHEY, SMNVEV (reference sequence). The ends lost 2 bases at V and 4 bases at J; junction bases unmatched: 2. The CDR3: CASSLTSGTYNEQFF. In nucleotides, the CDR3 is TGTGCCAGCAGTTTAACTAGCGGGACTTACAATGAGCAGTTCTTC.

The rearrangement links TRBV6-5 to TRBJ1-1, with D possibly TRBD1 on 5 matching bases. Germline V gives CDR1 MNHEY, CDR2 SVGAGI. V was clipped by 6 bases and J by 4 bases, with 15 bases between them. There are 14 residues in the CDR3. CDR3 protein: CASRRTTWGTEAFF. Here the CDR3 DNA reads TGTGCCAGCAGACGGACAACCTGGGGCACTGAAGCTTTCTTT.

The CDR3, as DNA: TGTGCCAGCAGCATAGCGGGAGGTGAGCAGTTCTTC. This gives the protein CASSIAGGEQFF. The genes are TRBV5-5 and TRBJ2-1; 10 bases agree with TRBD2. Trimming removed 4 bases from V and 9 bases from J; junction bases left unmatched: 1. Germline CDR1 is SGHKS and CDR2 is YYEKEE (reference sequence). CDR3 length: 12 amino acids.

The rearrangement uses TRBV18 and TRBJ2-7; no clear D. V was shortened by 5 bases and J by 3 bases, with 14 bases between the two germline ends. The CDR3 is 14 residues long. Germline-derived CDR1 and CDR2 are KGHSH and LQKENI. As DNA, the CDR3 is TGTGCCAGCTCATCGGCCAGGAATAACTACGAGCAGTACTTC. This gives the protein CASSSARNNYEQYF.

This chain links TRBV19 with TRBJ2-2; 9 bases map to TRBD2. J lost 11 bases, V lost 3 bases, and 4 bases had no gene match. The CDR3 contains 13 residues. In germline, CDR1 is LNHDA, CDR2 SQIVND (reference sequence). Written as DNA, the CDR3 is TGTGCCAGTAGTATGGGCGGGAGGGGCGAGCTGTTTTTT. It is translated as CASSMGGRGELFF.

The chain employs TRBV5-6 and TRBJ2-3; D is unclear. Per the germline V gene, CDR1 is SGHDT and CDR2 is YYEEEE. Trimming left V 3 bases short and J 0 bases short, with 11 bases between. The CDR3 is 15 residues long. The CDR3 DNA sequence: TGTGCCAGCAGCTCCACTTACCTTAGCACAGATACGCAGTATTTT. Translation gives CASSSTYLSTDTQYF.

This chain connects TRBV5-4 to TRBJ2-7; no reliable D call. Germline V gives CDR1 SGHNT, CDR2 YYREEE (reference sequence). The length of the CDR3 is 16 residues. V shed 0 bases and J shed 3 bases, with 16 bases lying between them. In DNA, the CDR3 is TGTGCCAGCAGCTTGGCCTTGGCAGCGACTGGCTACGAGCAGTACTTC. Translating gives CASSLALAATGYEQYF.

The rearrangement joins TRBV9 to TRBJ2-7, with TRBD2 matching 11 bases. This CDR3 is 14 amino acids long. Germline CDR1 SGDLS, CDR2 YYNGEE. With 2 bases clipped from V and 5 bases from J, the junction kept 3 bases outside the gene matches. The CDR3 DNA is TGTGCCAGCAGCGTTAGCGGGAGGGCCCACGAGCAGTACTTC. Translation gives CASSVSGRAHEQYF.

The V call is TRBV4-1, the J call TRBJ1-2; D is unclear. Trimming left V 3 bases short and J 2 bases short, with 10 bases between. CDR1 and CDR2 (germline): MGHRA, YSYEKL. CDR3 length equals 14 residues. CDR3 residues: CASSQWAQNYGYTF. CDR3 nucleotides: TGCGCCAGCAGCCAGTGGGCTCAAAACTATGGCTACACCTTC.

V is TRBV19 and J is TRBJ1-5, with 7 positions matching TRBD1. The germline gives CDR1 LNHDA, CDR2 SQIVND (reference sequence). With 1 base clipped from V and 7 bases from J, the junction kept 4 bases outside the gene matches. The CDR3 extends over 14 amino acids. CDR3 coding DNA: TGTGCCAGTAGTATAGGGAGCAGGGGGCAGCCCCAGCATTTT. Protein sequence: CASSIGSRGQPQHF.

The rearrangement joins TRBV18 to TRBJ1-1; 7 nucleotides line up with TRBD1. CDR1 is KGHSH and CDR2 is LQKENI in the germline V gene. The V gene end was trimmed by 1 base and the J gene end by 3 bases; junction bases not matched to a gene: 5. The CDR3 consists of 15 residues. CDR3 amino acids: CASSPRRQGDTEAFF. CDR3 in DNA: TGTGCCAGCTCACCACGGCGACAGGGCGACACTGAAGCTTTCTTT.

The table lists this clone with a count of one. The chain links TRBV21-1 to TRBJ2-7; the table's TRBD1 call for D was not verified on the DNA. TRBV21-1 is labeled a pseudogene. The CDR3 runs to 13 residues. The CDR3 region is CASSGTGCYEQYF. The CDR3 nucleotides read TGTGCCAGCTCCGGGACAGGGTGCTACGAGCAGTACTTC.

The V call is TRBV30, the J call TRBJ2-7, with no clear D. Germline V gives CDR1 GTSNPN, CDR2 SVGIG (reference sequence). The CDR3 length is 11 residues. V was pared by 8 bases and J by 3 bases, with 11 bases between. The CDR3: CAAEESYEQYF. The CDR3 DNA follows: TGTGCCGCGGAAGAGAGCTACGAGCAGTACTTC.

The V and J genes are TRBV7-3 and TRBJ2-3, with 9 nucleotides matching TRBD2. The germline V gene has CDR1 SGHTA and CDR2 FQGTGA. J was trimmed by 3 bases and V by 5 bases; bases with no gene match: 9. CDR3 length: 16 amino acids. The CDR3 nucleotides are TGTGCCAGCAGCCCTAGAGGTAGCGGGAGTACAGATACGCAGTATTTT. It yields the protein CASSPRGSGSTDTQYF.

The chain recombines TRBV4-1 with TRBJ2-7, with TRBD1 matching 10 bases. CDR1 and CDR2 (germline): MGHRA, YSYEKL. The CDR3 is 16 residues long. V gave up 1 base and J gave up 6 bases; unmatched junction bases: 9. The CDR3 DNA reads TGCGCCAGCAGCCAAGCTCGGGACAGGGGAGTACGCGAGCAGTACTTC. This codes for CASSQARDRGVREQYF.

The chain links TRBV29-1 to TRBJ2-7; TRBD1 matches 7 bases. J was trimmed by 4 bases and V by 6 bases; bases with no gene match: 9. This CDR3 contains 13 residues. The germline V gene has CDR1 SQVTM and CDR2 ANQGSEA. The CDR3 bases are TGCAGCGTGAGACAGGGTGGGATATACGAGCAGTACTTC. Its protein is CSVRQGGIYEQYF.

The chain's CDR3 is CASSLLAGGPLETQYF. The CDR3 DNA sequence: TGTGCCAGTAGCCTACTAGCGGGAGGGCCTTTGGAGACCCAGTACTTC. The chain couples TRBV19 to TRBJ2-5, with 13 bases identical to TRBD2. The ends lost 6 bases at V and 5 bases at J; junction bases unmatched: 9. Germline CDR1 and CDR2: LNHDA and SQIVND (reference sequence). The CDR3 spans 16 residues.

The V and J genes are TRBV7-9 and TRBJ2-7; TRBD2 aligns across 7 bases. V was clipped by 5 bases and J by 9 bases; unmatched bases: 13. Germline V CDR1 and CDR2: SEHNR, FQNEAQ (reference sequence). The CDR3 covers 14 residues. CDR3 nucleotide sequence: TGTGCCAGCAGCACCGCCGGGACTACTCCCGGGCAGTACTTC. This gives the protein CASSTAGTTPGQYF.

Note on this clone: It is likely a read error, because the conserved phenylalanine at the end of the CDR3 is missing. This chain connects TRBV6-6 to TRBJ1-1, with D unclear. Trimming pared 4 bases from V and 6 bases from J, leaving 9 bases between. The CDR3 is 12 amino acids. Germline CDR1 MNHNY, CDR2 SVGAGI (reference sequence). Here the CDR3 DNA reads TGTGCCAGCAGTTTAGTGTCGTCTGAAGCTTTCCTT. It codes for CASSLVSSEAFL.

The chain links TRBV27 to TRBJ1-1; weak D call: TRBD1 (6 bases). The CDR3 contains 15 residues. Looked up from germline, CDR1 is MNHEY and CDR2 is SMNVEV (reference sequence). V shed 2 bases and J shed 0 bases, with 10 bases lying between them. The chain's CDR3 is CASSLNRAMNTEAFF. The CDR3 nucleotides are TGTGCCAGCAGTTTAAACAGGGCCATGAACACTGAAGCTTTCTTT.

The gene calls are TRBV6-6 and TRBJ1-1; tentative D call: TRBD1 (6 bases). This CDR3 has 14 amino acids. The V and J ends lost 4 bases and 0 bases respectively, with 9 bases between them. Germline V gives CDR1 MNHNY, CDR2 SVGAGI (reference sequence). The CDR3 DNA is TGTGCCAGCAGTTCCAGGACAGTGAACACTGAAGCTTTCTTT. Protein product: CASSSRTVNTEAFF.

This chain uses TRBV2 with TRBJ2-2; D perhaps matches TRBD1 (5 bases). V dropped 3 bases and J dropped 4 bases, with 12 bases sitting between them. Germline CDR1 is SNHLY and CDR2 is FYNNEI. The CDR3 runs 15 residues. DNA of the CDR3: TGTGCCAGCAGTGACGTACAGGCCGGCACCGGGGAGCTGTTTTTT. Its translation is CASSDVQAGTGELFF. Together with reference TRBV2 and TRBJ2-2, the CDR3 gives the full variable domain: EPEVTQTPSHQVTQMGQEVILRCVPISNHLYFYWYRQILGQKVEFLVSFYNNEISEKSEIFDDQFSVERPDGSNFTLKIRSTKLEDSAMYFCASSDVQAGTGELFFGEGSRLTVL.

The chain recombines TRBV2 with TRBJ2-1, with D tentatively TRBD2 (6 bases). In germline, CDR1 is SNHLY, CDR2 FYNNEI. The CDR3 spans 14 residues. The V gene lost 7 bases and the J gene lost 6 bases, with 16 bases spanning the gap. The CDR3 sequence is CASTNYHGGNEQFF. In nucleotides, the CDR3 is TGTGCCAGCACCAATTATCACGGGGGCAATGAGCAGTTCTTC.

This chain connects TRBV29-1 to TRBJ2-3; D perhaps matches TRBD1 (6 bases). The CDR3 has 15 residues. Per germline, CDR1 SQVTM and CDR2 ANQGSEA. V lost 1 base and J lost 4, with 15 bases in between. The CDR3 region has the DNA TGCAGCGTTGAAGTTACGACAGGCTCGGCAGATACGCAGTATTTT. Residues: CSVEVTTGSADTQYF.

CDR3: CAWSAQLGATTQLFF. CDR3 nucleotide sequence: TGTGCCTGGAGTGCCCAATTGGGGGCCACAACTCAACTGTTTTTT. The chain links TRBV30 to TRBJ1-4, with D tentatively TRBD1 (6 bases). V shed 1 base and J shed 12 bases, with 21 bases lying between them. Germline CDR1 GTSNPN, CDR2 SVGIG (reference sequence). This CDR3 has 15 amino acids.

The chain employs TRBV9 and TRBJ1-2; D possibly corresponds to TRBD1 (5 bases). Per germline, CDR1 SGDLS and CDR2 YYNGEE. The CDR3 runs to 14 residues. The germline V and J ends were trimmed by 1 base and 2 bases, with 9 bases remaining between them. The CDR3 DNA follows: TGTGCCAGCAGCGTACAGGGATTAAACTATGGCTACACCTTC. This translates into CASSVQGLNYGYTF.